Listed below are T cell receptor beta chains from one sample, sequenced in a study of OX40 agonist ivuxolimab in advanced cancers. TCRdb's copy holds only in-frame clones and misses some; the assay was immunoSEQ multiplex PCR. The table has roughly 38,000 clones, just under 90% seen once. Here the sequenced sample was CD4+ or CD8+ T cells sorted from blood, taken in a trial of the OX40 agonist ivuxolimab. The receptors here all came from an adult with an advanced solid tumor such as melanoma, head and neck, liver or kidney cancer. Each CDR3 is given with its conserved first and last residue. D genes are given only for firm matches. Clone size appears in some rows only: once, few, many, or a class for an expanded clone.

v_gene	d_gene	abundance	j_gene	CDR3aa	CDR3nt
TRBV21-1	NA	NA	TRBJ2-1	CASSLKKGGDEQFF	TGTGCCAGCAGCCTCAAAAAGGGGGGGGATGAGCAGTTCTTC
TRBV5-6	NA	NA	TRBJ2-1	CASSGSGGHLNEQFF	TGTGCCAGCAGCGGTAGCGGTGGGCATCTAAATGAGCAGTTCTTC
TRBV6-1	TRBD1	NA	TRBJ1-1	CASSEGSGQGLPRTEAFF	TGTGCCAGCAGTGAAGGGTCCGGACAGGGCCTCCCGAGAACTGAAGCTTTCTTT
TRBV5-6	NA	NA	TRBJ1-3	CASSWDTSGNTIYF	TGTGCCAGCAGCTGGGACACCTCTGGAAACACCATATATTTT
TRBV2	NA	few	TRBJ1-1	CASKQGPMNTEAFF	TGTGCCAGCAAGCAGGGGCCGATGAACACTGAAGCTTTCTTT
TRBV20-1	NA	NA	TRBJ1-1	CSASQNTEAFF	TGCAGTGCTAGCCAGAACACTGAAGCTTTCTTT
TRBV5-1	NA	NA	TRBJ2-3	CASSLNLQGGDTQYF	TGCGCCAGCAGCTTGAATCTCCAGGGGGGGGATACGCAGTATTTT
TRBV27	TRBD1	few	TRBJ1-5	CASSWTRDRYQPQHF	TGTGCCAGCAGCTGGACGCGGGACAGATATCAGCCCCAGCATTTT
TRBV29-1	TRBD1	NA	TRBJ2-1	CSARPRPGQEGYEQFF	TGCAGCGCCCGTCCTAGACCGGGACAGGAAGGGTATGAGCAGTTCTTC
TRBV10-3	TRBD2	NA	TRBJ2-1	CAISTLAGNSYNEQFF	TGTGCCATCAGCACACTAGCGGGGAACTCCTACAATGAGCAGTTCTTC
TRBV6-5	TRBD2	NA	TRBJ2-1	CASGASGGSGEQFF	TGTGCCAGCGGAGCTAGCGGGGGTTCAGGGGAGCAGTTCTTC
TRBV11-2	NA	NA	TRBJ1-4	CASSLGSRGGEKLFF	TGTGCCAGCAGCTTAGGGAGTAGGGGTGGTGAAAAACTGTTTTTT
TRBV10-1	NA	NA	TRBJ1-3	CASSDGGLAGNTIYF	TGCGCCAGCAGTGATGGGGGGCTTGCTGGAAACACCATATATTTT
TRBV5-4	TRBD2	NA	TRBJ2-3	CASSLWLAGVDTQYF	TGTGCCAGCAGCTTGTGGCTAGCGGGAGTAGATACGCAGTATTTT
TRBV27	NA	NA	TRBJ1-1	CAKPQGTEAFF	TGTGCCAAACCTCAGGGAACTGAAGCTTTCTTT
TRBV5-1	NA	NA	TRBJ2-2	CASRGSANTGELFF	TGCGCCAGCAGAGGATCTGCGAACACCGGGGAGCTGTTTTTT
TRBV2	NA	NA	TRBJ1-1	CASSDPGGNTEAFF	TGTGCCAGCAGTGATCCGGGAGGGAACACTGAAGCTTTCTTT
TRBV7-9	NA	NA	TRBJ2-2	CASSFSGNTGELFF	TGTGCCAGCAGCTTCTCAGGGAACACCGGGGAGCTGTTTTTT
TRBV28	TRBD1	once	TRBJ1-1	CASSGPGQGYTEAFF	TGTGCCAGCTCCGGACCGGGACAGGGATATACTGAAGCTTTCTTT
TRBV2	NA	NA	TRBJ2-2	CASSEARAGELFF	TGTGCCAGCAGTGAAGCGCGGGCCGGGGAGCTGTTTTTT
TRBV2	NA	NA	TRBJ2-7	CASSEEAGEDYEQYF	TGTGCCAGCAGTGAAGAGGCAGGGGAAGACTACGAGCAGTACTTC
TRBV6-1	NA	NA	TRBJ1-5	CASSGLNGNQPQHF	TGTGCCAGCAGCGGCCTCAACGGAAATCAGCCCCAGCATTTT
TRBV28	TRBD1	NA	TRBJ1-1	CASSPGTGLNTEAFF	TGTGCCAGCAGTCCTGGGACAGGGCTGAACACTGAAGCTTTCTTT
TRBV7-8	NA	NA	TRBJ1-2	CASSLGEGFGYTF	TGTGCCAGCAGCTTAGGGGAAGGGTTCGGCTACACCTTC
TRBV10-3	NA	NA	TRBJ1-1	CAATRGGGTEAFF	TGTGCCGCCACGAGGGGCGGCGGCACTGAAGCTTTCTTT
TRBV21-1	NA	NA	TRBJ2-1	CARRSLADNNEQFF	TGTGCCCGCCGTTCCCTAGCGGATAACAATGAGCAGTTCTTC
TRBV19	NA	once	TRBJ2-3	CASAPGQGKGTDTQYF	TGTGCCAGTGCCCCCGGGCAGGGAAAGGGGACAGATACGCAGTATTTT
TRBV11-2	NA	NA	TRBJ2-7	CASSLDRRKGVFSYEQYF	TGTGCCAGCAGCTTAGATAGGCGTAAGGGGGTTTTTTCCTACGAGCAGTACTTC
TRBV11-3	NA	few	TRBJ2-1	CASSLDPGHNEQFF	TGTGCCAGCAGCTTAGATCCAGGACACAATGAGCAGTTCTTC
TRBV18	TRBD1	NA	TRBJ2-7	CASSLQSMGQGLENEQYF	TGTGCCAGCTCACTTCAATCTATGGGACAGGGGTTGGAAAACGAGCAGTACTTC
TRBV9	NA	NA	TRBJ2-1	CASSVGDGLDNEQFF	TGTGCCAGCAGCGTAGGGGACGGCCTAGACAATGAGCAGTTCTTC
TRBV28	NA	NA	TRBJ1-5	CASRPPGLRNQPQHF	TGTGCCAGCAGGCCTCCGGGACTTAGAAATCAGCCCCAGCATTTT
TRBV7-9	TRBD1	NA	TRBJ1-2	CASSRDRGNYGYTF	TGTGCCAGCAGCAGAGACAGGGGTAACTATGGCTACACCTTC
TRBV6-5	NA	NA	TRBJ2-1	CASRYQMTTAPIF	TGTGCCAGCAGGTACCAGATGACTACGGCCCCGATCTTC
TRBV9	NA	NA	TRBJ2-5	CASSKFHQETQYF	TGTGCCAGCAGCAAATTTCACCAAGAGACCCAGTACTTC
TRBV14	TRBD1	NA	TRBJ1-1	CASSQRPGQGRGKNTEAFF	TGTGCCAGCAGCCAGAGGCCGGGACAGGGTCGCGGGAAGAACACTGAAGCTTTCTTT
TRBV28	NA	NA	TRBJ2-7	CASSLWQGGRNEQYF	TGTGCCAGCAGTTTATGGCAGGGGGGGAGAAACGAGCAGTACTTC